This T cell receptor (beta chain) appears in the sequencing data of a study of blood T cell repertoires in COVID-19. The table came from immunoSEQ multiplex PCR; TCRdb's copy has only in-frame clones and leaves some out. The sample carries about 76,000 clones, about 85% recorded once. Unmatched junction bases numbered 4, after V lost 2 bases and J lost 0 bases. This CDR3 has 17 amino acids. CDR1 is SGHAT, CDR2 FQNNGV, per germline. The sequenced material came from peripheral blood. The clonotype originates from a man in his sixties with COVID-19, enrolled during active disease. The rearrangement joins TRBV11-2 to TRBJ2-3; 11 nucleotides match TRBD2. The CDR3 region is CASSLSSGGLSTDTQYF. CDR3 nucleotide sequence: TGTGCCAGCAGCTTATCTAGCGGGGGGCTTAGCACAGATACGCAGTATTTT.